Each of the 13 T cell receptor beta chains below was sequenced from the same sample in a study of shared clonotypes between healthy human individuals. The protocol was immunoSEQ multiplex PCR, while the TCRdb copy is restricted to in-frame clones and leaves out a portion. The sample lists about 980,000 clones; approximately 80% were seen once. Source material: memory CD4+ T cells sorted from blood. Subset defined: CD45RA-negative fraction. The receptors here all came from a man younger than 30 in good health.

This clone was detected once. The chain links TRBV5-6 to TRBJ2-5; tentatively, D is TRBD2 (6 bases). CDR3 length: 15 amino acids. V shed 3 bases and J shed 2 bases, with 14 bases lying between them. The V gene's germline CDR1 is SGHDT and CDR2 YYEEEE. CDR3 nucleotide sequence: TGTGCCAGCAGCTGGGGGGTACTAGGACAAGAGACCCAGTACTTC. It specifies CASSWGVLGQETQYF. The variable domain in full, completed from reference TRBV5-6 and TRBJ2-5, reads DAGVTQSPTHLIKTRGQQVTLRCSPKSGHDTVSWYQQALGQGPQFIFQYYEEEERQRGNFPDRFSGHQFPNYSSELNVNALLLGDSALYLCASSWGVLGQETQYFGPGTRLLVL.

With respect to this clone: Other DNA sequences within the sample encode an identical CDR3. V gene TRBV18 combines with J gene TRBJ2-1; 7 positions agree with TRBD2. V dropped 3 bases and J dropped 3; count of bases not matched to a gene: 5. Germline CDR1 KGHSH, CDR2 LQKENI. This CDR3 has 15 residues. CDR3 sequence (DNA): TGTGCCAGCTCACCCCCGGCTAGCGGCTACAATGAGCAGTTCTTC. Translating gives CASSPPASGYNEQFF.

This clone was counted only a few times. The chain employs TRBV5-4 and TRBJ2-1, with a tentative D call TRBD2 (6 bases). The germline V and J ends were trimmed by 4 bases and 0 bases, with 14 bases remaining between them. CDR1 is SGHNT and CDR2 is YYREEE in the germline V gene (reference sequence). This CDR3 is 16 amino acids long. The CDR3 DNA reads as TGTGCCAGCAGCCTTGGAGGGAGGAGCTCCTACAATGAGCAGTTCTTC. Its translation is CASSLGGRSSYNEQFF.

The V call is TRBV25-1, the J call TRBJ2-5, with TRBD1 identical over 7 bases. The CDR3 has 13 residues. Germline CDR1 reads MGHDK; CDR2 reads SYGVNS. Losses at the gene ends were 6 bases for V and 1 base for J; bases not matched to a gene: 2. DNA for the CDR3: TGTGCCAGCAGGGCAGGGGGCCAAGAGACCCAGTACTTC. Encoded protein: CASRAGGQETQYF.

As concerns this clone: The same CDR3 arises from other DNA sequences in this sample as well. This chain joins TRBV7-9 and TRBJ1-2; D gene ambiguous. This CDR3 is built from 12 residues. Trimming removed 1 base at V and 8 bases at J, with 8 bases between. The germline V gene has CDR1 SEHNR and CDR2 FQNEAQ (reference sequence). In nucleotides, the CDR3 is TGTGCCAGCAGCTTAGGGGGTGGAGGCTACACCTTC. Its protein product is CASSLGGGGYTF.

The chain joins TRBV6-6 to TRBJ2-7, with D perhaps matching TRBD2 (5 bases). The CDR3 totals 14 residues. The germline V gene encodes CDR1 MNHNY and CDR2 SVGAGI (reference sequence). Trimming removed 9 bases at V and 3 bases at J, with 18 bases between. For the CDR3, the DNA is TGTGCCAGTCAGGAGGACCAGTTTAACTACGAGCAGTACTTC. Translation: CASQEDQFNYEQYF.

This rearrangement joins TRBV27 to TRBJ2-2; D call uncertain. Per germline, CDR1 MNHEY and CDR2 SMNVEV (reference sequence). CDR3 length: 15 amino acids. The V end lost 7 bases, the J end lost 4 bases, and 16 bases lay between the germline ends. CDR3 nucleotide sequence: TGTGCCAGCACCAGGCAATGGCAGCCCACCGGGGAGCTGTTTTTT. This gives the protein CASTRQWQPTGELFF.

The chain joins TRBV18 to TRBJ2-7; D gene ambiguous. Trimming cost V 0 bases and J 7 bases, with 10 bases left between them. Germline-derived CDR1 and CDR2 are KGHSH and LQKENI. This CDR3 region has 13 residues. CDR3 nucleotide sequence: TGTGCCAGCTCACCACCAAATCCGTCGGAGCAGTACTTC. Translation gives CASSPPNPSEQYF.

The rearrangement uses TRBV2 and TRBJ1-2; D remains unclear. V was pared by 6 bases and J by 6 bases, with 14 bases between. The CDR3 is 13 residues long. CDR1 is SNHLY and CDR2 is FYNNEI in the germline V gene. The CDR3 loop is CASSSGLENGYTF. CDR3 in DNA: TGTGCCAGCAGCTCCGGCCTCGAAAATGGCTACACCTTC.

The V gene is TRBV29-1, the J gene TRBJ1-2; D gene unclear. From germline, CDR1 is SQVTM and CDR2 ANQGSEA. This CDR3 region has 12 residues. The DNA of the CDR3 is TGCACCACCGAGGAGGGCGGTGGGGGCTACACCTTC. Its translation is CTTEEGGGGYTF.

This clone was seen only a few times. The chain joins TRBV10-2 to TRBJ2-5, with D perhaps matching TRBD2 (6 bases). With 9 bases removed from V and 7 bases from J, the gap between germline ends came to 12 bases. The CDR3 loop spans 11 amino acids. CDR1 WSHSY and CDR2 SAAADI come from the germline V gene. Written as DNA, the CDR3 is TGCGCCAGTCAGGGAGGCGGGACCCAGTACTTC. It encodes CASQGGGTQYF.

This clone was picked up a small number of times. The CDR3 DNA follows: TGTGCCAGCGGCGGGACAGGGGGCCCTGAAGCTTTCTTT. Its translation is CASGGTGGPEAFF. The chain is built from TRBV2 and TRBJ1-1; TRBD1 matches at 12 bases. The CDR3 spans 13 residues. The V gene's germline CDR1 is SNHLY and CDR2 FYNNEI. The trim removed 8 bases at V and 6 bases at J, leaving 4 bases unmatched.

V usage is TRBV18 and J usage is TRBJ1-6; TRBD1 aligns across 10 bases. There are 14 residues in the CDR3. The trim removed 4 bases at V and 7 bases at J, leaving 1 base unmatched. CDR1 is KGHSH, CDR2 LQKENI, per germline. The CDR3 DNA is TGTGCCAGCTCACGGGACAGGGGAAATTCACCCCTCCACTTT. This gives the protein CASSRDRGNSPLHF.